Shown below are 26 T cell receptor beta chains from a single sample sequenced in a study of response to subunit inactivated influenza vaccine. Each CDR3 protein is one row after TCRdb ran MiXCR on the RT-PCR reads. The sample comprises some 850,000 distinct CDR3 sequences, about a fifth of which are singletons, and under 13% rests with the top ten. This specimen was PBMCs from blood, taken roughly 5 days after vaccination. Receptors were obtained from a man aged 50-60 years who received an inactivated influenza vaccine.

The chain uses TRBV4-2 and TRBJ1-2; TRBD1 matches at 11 bases. Germline assignment: CDR1 LGHNA and CDR2 YNFKEQ. V shed 0 bases and J 6 bases; nucleotides not matched to a gene: 3. The CDR3 runs to 15 residues. In DNA form, the CDR3 reads TGTGCCAGCAGCCAAGAAATGGGACAGGGGGATGGCTACACCTTC. Amino acid sequence: CASSQEMGQGDGYTF.

The chain links TRBV7-9 to TRBJ2-1; 12 bases match TRBD2. The V segment lost 6 bases and the J segment 11 bases; nucleotides outside the gene matches: 11. The germline V gene encodes CDR1 SEHNR and CDR2 FQNEAQ (reference sequence). There are 15 residues in the CDR3. This CDR3 is CASSLLAGGTTKQFF. The CDR3, as DNA: TGTGCCAGCAGTTTACTAGCGGGGGGTACTACCAAGCAGTTCTTC.

This clonotype was detected many times. The chain uses TRBV29-1 and TRBJ2-7; perhaps TRBD2 as D (6 bases). The CDR3 totals 14 residues. Trimming left V 3 bases short and J 0 bases short, with 12 bases between. Germline loops: CDR1 SQVTM, CDR2 ANQGSEA. This CDR3 is CSVEVAESSYEQYF. CDR3 coding DNA: TGCAGCGTTGAGGTAGCGGAAAGCTCCTACGAGCAGTACTTC.

The chain couples TRBV12-3 or TRBV12-4 to TRBJ1-2; D is uncertain. This CDR3 is built from 14 residues. V was shortened by 1 base and J by 4 bases, with 10 bases between the two germline ends. The CDR3 nucleotides are TGTGCCAGCAGTTTAGGCGGGGAGAGCTATGGCTACACCTTC. Its translation: CASSLGGESYGYTF.

A few counts support this clonotype. The chain joins TRBV12-3 or TRBV12-4 to TRBJ1-1; maybe TRBD1 (6 bases). The germline V and J ends were trimmed by 5 bases and 2 bases, with 12 bases remaining between them. The length of the CDR3 is 14 residues. This CDR3 is CASSGQSLNTEAFF. In nucleotides, the CDR3 is TGTGCCAGCAGTGGACAGTCCCTTAACACTGAAGCTTTCTTT.

The V call is TRBV10-1, the J call TRBJ2-7, with 9 bases identical to TRBD1. The V gene end was trimmed by 6 bases and the J gene end by 5 bases; junction bases not matched to a gene: 11. This CDR3 is built from 15 residues. Germline assignment: CDR1 WNHNN and CDR2 SYGVQD (reference sequence). CDR3 region: CASRAGTGNSDEQYF. In DNA form, the CDR3 reads TGCGCCAGCAGAGCCGGGACAGGGAATAGTGACGAGCAGTACTTC.

This sequence joins TRBV28 and TRBJ2-1, with 7 bases matching TRBD1. From germline, CDR1 is MDHEN and CDR2 SYDVKM. This CDR3 has 13 residues. V was clipped by 10 bases and J by 10 bases; unmatched bases: 13. The DNA of the CDR3 is TGTGCCACCAGACAGGGACCGTCCAGGGAGCAGTTCTTC. Translation gives CATRQGPSREQFF.

The genes are TRBV18 and TRBJ1-6, with 8 bases that match TRBD1. Germline-derived CDR1 and CDR2 are KGHSH and LQKENI. The CDR3 is 14 residues long. Trimming at V came to 4 bases and at J to 7 bases, leaving 3 bases not matched to a gene. CDR3: CASSRQGPNSPLHF. The CDR3 coding sequence is TGTGCCAGCTCACGACAGGGGCCAAATTCACCCCTCCACTTT.

This clonotype showed up just a few times. J is TRBJ2-1 and V is TRBV7-6; 11 bases align to TRBD2. Trimming removed 4 bases from V and 4 bases from J; junction bases left unmatched: 6. The germline V gene has CDR1 SGHVS and CDR2 FNYEAQ. CDR3 length: 16 residues. Here the CDR3 DNA reads TGTGCCAGCAGCTCAGAGATAGCGGGAGGGTACAATGAGCAGTTCTTC. This codes for CASSSEIAGGYNEQFF.

A few counts support this clonotype. CDR3 in amino acids: CASSLETGVRHQPQHF. CDR3 sequence (DNA): TGTGCCAGCAGCTTAGAGACAGGGGTGCGTCACCAGCCCCAGCATTTT. The genes are TRBV7-2 and TRBJ1-5; 8 bases line up with TRBD1. There are 16 residues in the CDR3. V shed 1 base, J shed 7 bases, and the junction held 9 bases outside the gene matches. Germline lookup yields CDR1 SGHTA and CDR2 FQGNSA. Filled out from reference TRBV7-2 and TRBJ1-5, the complete variable domain reads GAGVSQSPSNKVTEKGKDVELRCDPISGHTALYWYRQSLGQGLEFLIYFQGNSAPDKSGLPSDRFSAERTGGSVSTLTIQRTQQEDSAVYLCASSLETGVRHQPQHFGDGTRLSIL.

The sample holds a few counts of this clonotype. The chain has TRBV9 and TRBJ1-4, with D unresolved. CDR1 SGDLS and CDR2 YYNGEE come from the germline V gene. V gave up 0 bases and J gave up 6 bases, with 9 bases separating them. There are 14 residues in the CDR3. The CDR3: CASSVDGSDEKLFF. For the CDR3, the DNA is TGTGCCAGCAGCGTAGACGGGAGCGATGAAAAACTGTTTTTT. The full variable domain, in which reference TRBV9 and TRBJ1-4 provide the parts outside the CDR3, is DSGVTQTPKHLITATGQRVTLRCSPRSGDLSVYWYQQSLDQGLQFLIQYYNGEERAKGNILERFSAQQFPDLHSELNLSSLELGDSALYFCASSVDGSDEKLFFGSGTQLSVL.

J is TRBJ2-2 and V is TRBV5-5; TRBD2 might be the D (6 bases). This CDR3 region has 18 residues. Trimming removed 0 bases from V and 0 bases from J, with 15 bases in between. CDR1 and CDR2 from the germline V gene are SGHKS and YYEKEE (reference sequence). The CDR3 nucleotides read TGTGCCAGCAGCTTGGTATGGGGGGTTTTCGCGAACACCGGGGAGCTGTTTTTT. Translating gives CASSLVWGVFANTGELFF.

This clonotype has just a few counts. The chain links TRBV7-7 to TRBJ1-1; the match to TRBD1 covers 9 bases. CDR3 length: 13 amino acids. CDR1 is SSHAT, CDR2 FNYEAQ, per germline (reference sequence). The V segment lost 2 bases and the J segment 6 bases; nucleotides outside the gene matches: 1. The CDR3 DNA sequence: TGTGCCAGCAGCTTAAGACAGGGGGCTGAAGCTTTCTTT. It is translated as CASSLRQGAEAFF.

This clonotype was recorded a few times. The chain joins TRBV27 to TRBJ2-5; D not certain. The CDR3 extends over 15 amino acids. The V gene lost 8 bases and the J gene lost 5 bases, with 21 bases spanning the gap. Germline-derived CDR1 and CDR2 are MNHEY and SMNVEV (reference sequence). In nucleotides, the CDR3 is TGTGCCAGCTGTGTCCAAAAGACGTTTTTTGAGACCCAGTACTTC. It yields the protein CASCVQKTFFETQYF.

The rearrangement links TRBV15 to TRBJ2-7; the D call may be TRBD1 or TRBD2 (5 bases each). This CDR3 is 15 amino acids long. Germline V gene lookup returns CDR1 LNHNV and CDR2 YYDKDF (reference sequence). V dropped 2 bases and J dropped 0 bases, with 11 bases sitting between them. The CDR3 DNA is TGTGCCACCAGCAGACCGGGGCATGACTCCTACGAGCAGTACTTC. Protein sequence: CATSRPGHDSYEQYF. Supplemented by reference TRBV15 and TRBJ2-7, the full variable domain reads DAMVIQNPRYQVTQFGKPVTLSCSQTLNHNVMYWYQQKSSQAPKLLFHYYDKDFNNEADTPDNFQSRRPNTSFCFLDIRSPGLGDTAMYLCATSRPGHDSYEQYFGPGTRLTVT.

This clonotype came up a few times. The chain carries TRBV12-3 or TRBV12-4 and TRBJ2-2, with D unclear. The CDR3 sequence is 12 residues long. V lost 6 bases, J lost 6 bases, and 8 bases lay in between. This chain's CDR3 is CASSRYAGELFF. In DNA, the CDR3 is TGTGCCAGCAGCCGATATGCCGGGGAGCTGTTTTTT.

The sample holds a few counts of this clonotype. In nucleotides, the CDR3 is TGTGCCACCAGTGACGCCGGAGAGGGGGATGAAAAACTGTTTTTT. Its protein is CATSDAGEGDEKLFF. The V gene is TRBV24-1, the J gene TRBJ1-4, with D possibly being TRBD1 (6 bases). CDR3 length equals 15 residues. Germline V CDR1 and CDR2: KGHDR, SFDVKD. Trimming stripped 4 bases from V and 6 bases from J, with 14 bases between.

This clonotype showed up just a few times. The genes are TRBV24-1 and TRBJ2-1, with D possibly TRBD2 on 5 matching bases. The CDR3 length is 16 residues. Per germline, CDR1 KGHDR and CDR2 SFDVKD. Between the trimmed V and J ends, which lost 4 bases and 4 bases, there was a span of 16 bases. The CDR3 DNA follows: TGTGCCACCAGTGAACATCGGCCCCCGGGGTACAATGAGCAGTTCTTC. It codes for CATSEHRPPGYNEQFF.

The chain joins TRBV12-3 or TRBV12-4 to TRBJ1-4, with TRBD1 matching over 10 bases. There are 15 residues in the CDR3. V shed 6 bases, J shed 8 bases, and the junction held 9 bases outside the gene matches. CDR3 DNA sequence: TGTGCCAGCAGACCGACCGGGACAGGGGAGGAAAAACTGTTTTTT. It is translated as CASRPTGTGEEKLFF.

This clonotype was detected only once. The chain recombines TRBV9 with TRBJ2-7, with 10 bases aligning to TRBD2. The CDR3 runs 16 residues. Germline CDR1 is SGDLS and CDR2 is YYNGEE. With V trimmed by 3 bases and J by 0 bases, 6 bases remained unmatched. The CDR3 sequence is CASSDGLAASSYEQYF. The CDR3, as DNA: TGTGCCAGCAGCGATGGACTAGCGGCAAGCTCCTACGAGCAGTACTTC.

The genes are TRBV4-2 and TRBJ2-5; maybe TRBD2 (5 bases). Trimming stripped 4 bases from V and 5 bases from J, with 23 bases between. The length of the CDR3 is 17 residues. The V gene's germline CDR1 is LGHNA and CDR2 YNFKEQ. CDR3 sequence reads: CASSRSLAVGERETQYF. The CDR3 region has the DNA TGTGCCAGCAGCCGTTCCCTAGCTGTGGGCGAGCGGGAGACCCAGTACTTC.

The chain couples TRBV7-2 to TRBJ2-3, with 8 positions matching TRBD1. CDR1 and CDR2 (germline): SGHTA, FQGNSA. Trimming removed 3 bases from V and 5 bases from J; junction bases left unmatched: 7. The CDR3 has 15 amino acids. CDR3 bases: TGTGCCAGCAGCTTGCCAGGGGGCTACGAAGATACGCAGTATTTT. Translation: CASSLPGGYEDTQYF.

This clonotype was detected only a few times. This chain links TRBV6-1 with TRBJ2-1, with 10 positions matching TRBD2. The length of the CDR3 is 19 residues. Looked up from germline, CDR1 is MNHNS and CDR2 is SASEGT. V was clipped by 8 bases and J by 0 bases; unmatched bases: 16. This CDR3 reads CASGGSSGRFGGSYNEQFF. CDR3 nucleotides: TGTGCCAGCGGGGGGTCTAGCGGGAGATTTGGGGGCTCCTACAATGAGCAGTTCTTC.

This clonotype was counted a few times. The gene calls are TRBV29-1 and TRBJ1-1, with D possibly TRBD1 on 5 matching bases. V lost 6 bases, J lost 5 bases, and 19 bases lay in between. Germline CDR1 reads SQVTM; CDR2 reads ANQGSEA. The CDR3 is 14 amino acids. DNA of the CDR3: TGCAGCGTCGGGGTTGCGGGCCAGGGAACTGAAGCTTTCTTT. Encoded protein: CSVGVAGQGTEAFF.

This clonotype was found a few times. This chain links TRBV20-1 with TRBJ2-3, with 7 bases identical to TRBD1. Germline V gene lookup returns CDR1 DFQATT and CDR2 SNEGSKA (reference sequence). Losses at the gene ends were 5 bases for V and 1 base for J; bases not matched to a gene: 12. This CDR3 has 16 residues. The DNA of the CDR3 is TGCAGTGCTTACAAAACCGGGACAGAAGGCACAGATACGCAGTATTTT. Residues: CSAYKTGTEGTDTQYF.

The chain recombines TRBV10-1 with TRBJ2-3, with D tentatively TRBD1 (6 bases). The V gene's germline CDR1 is WNHNN and CDR2 SYGVQD (reference sequence). This CDR3 region has 14 residues. Trimming removed 2 bases from V and 2 bases from J, with 8 bases in between. CDR3: CASSETGTTDTQYF. The DNA for the CDR3 is TGCGCCAGCAGTGAGACAGGGACCACAGATACGCAGTATTTT.